This T cell receptor beta chain was identified during a study of T-cell memory formation after mild COVID-19. Study observations and caveats: In pre-infection memory, a portion of responding clones appeared, which suggested that cross-reactive memory joined. Whereas later expanders leaned CD4+, clones contracting day 15 to 85 showed a balanced CD4/CD8 makeup. CD4+ contracting clones lay mainly in CM and EM, CD8+ ones in EMRA.

TCRdb processed the 5' RACE reads anew with MiXCR; each CDR3 protein has one entry. The data hold 450,000 or so distinct CDR3 sequences, with around 27% observed a single time. V was clipped by 3 bases and J by 0 bases; unmatched bases: 3. In germline, CDR1 is SGHRS, CDR2 YFSETQ. This CDR3 has 15 amino acids. Details on this clonotype: Its antigen is not identified.

The source is an adult woman who had mild COVID-19 (a few samples of this study predate the infection). Cell type and time point are not known. The chain recombines TRBV5-1 with TRBJ2-1, with 7 bases aligning to TRBD2. The sequencing input was PBMCs or a T cell subset sorted from them (not recorded which). The DNA of the CDR3 is TGCGCCAGCAGCTCGAGCGGGGACTCCTACAATGAGCAGTTCTTC. Residues: CASSSSGDSYNEQFF.